This paragraph covers one T cell receptor beta chain sequence. Other DNA sequences in the same sample also yield this CDR3. Source study methods: Amplification of reference gene primers was used by the study to estimate nucleated cell counts. Libraries were prepared by immunoSEQ multiplex PCR; TCRdb keeps only in-frame clonotypes and omits some of them. V, J and clone size are those of that table, while D and trimming were read from the DNA. The top ten clones hold about 7.1% of a sample with about 75,000 clones, 75% to 95% of them seen once. The entry originates in a study of blood T cell repertoires in COVID-19. The source of this sequence is a human donor in a cohort sampled during active COVID-19. The specimen was peripheral blood.

In DNA form, the CDR3 reads TGCGCCAGCAGCTTGGGGCAGTTTTACAATGAGCAGTTCTTC. It is translated as CASSLGQFYNEQFF. The J gene is TRBJ2-1, the V gene TRBV5-1, with unresolved D. Germline V gene lookup returns CDR1 SGHRS and CDR2 YFSETQ. Trimming took 0 bases from V and 4 from J, leaving 8 bases between them. The CDR3 runs to 14 residues. Supplemented by reference TRBV5-1 and TRBJ2-1, the full variable domain reads KAGVTQTPRYLIKTRGQQVTLSCSPISGHRSVSWYQQTPGQGLQFLFEYFSETQRNKGNFPGRFSGRQFSNSRSEMNVSTLELGDSALYLCASSLGQFYNEQFFGPGTRLTVL.